This T cell receptor beta chain was identified during a study of cytomegalovirus exposure and HLA in healthy donors. Study details: Membership in the Caucasian-associated ancestry cluster was found for 81% of 300 to 500 genotyped donors. Study results and caveats: Altogether, some 160 TCR beta chains were recorded as cytomegalovirus-associated.

V gave up 7 bases and J gave up 0 bases; unmatched junction bases: 12. From germline, CDR1 is SQVTM and CDR2 ANQGSEA. The CDR3 sequence is 15 residues long. In regard to this clone: Its target is unknown.

The primer mix had 60 Vbeta and 13 Jbeta primers. The assay was immunoSEQ multiplex PCR, and TCRdb's table has in-frame clones only and misses some. The ten most abundant clones cover around 1.1% of a sample with roughly 80,000 clones. This chain uses TRBV29-1 with TRBJ2-7; 7 bases match TRBD2. The sample was PBMCs. This clonotype was sampled from a woman aged 25 to 39 in good health and CMV-seronegative. CDR3: CSARSFQRGSYEQYF. CDR3 DNA: TGCAGCGCTCGAAGTTTCCAGCGGGGCTCCTACGAGCAGTACTTC.